This passage covers 17 T cell receptor beta chains from one sample sequenced in a study of metastatic and nonmetastatic thyroid tumors. Prior to thyroid surgery, none of the patients had received any treatment. With MiXCR, TCRdb called clones anew from the PCR reads. Of 30,000 to 35,000 clones listed, roughly 18% are singletons. Sequences were obtained from blood. These receptors all stem from a female donor with papillary thyroid cancer or a benign thyroid nodule (not recorded which). Some clones in this sample may be carry-over from other donors' samples.

The sample holds many counts of this clone. The rearrangement links TRBV5-1 to TRBJ1-1; the match to TRBD1 covers 9 bases. This CDR3 spans 14 amino acids. The germline V gene encodes CDR1 SGHRS and CDR2 YFSETQ. V shed 4 bases, J shed 4 bases, and the junction held 5 bases outside the gene matches. The CDR3 sequence: CASSQLTGGTEAFF. CDR3 sequence (DNA): TGCGCCAGCAGCCAACTGACAGGGGGCACTGAAGCTTTCTTT.

This clone was recorded a few times. The rearrangement uses TRBV28 and TRBJ1-3; maybe TRBD1 (6 bases). The CDR3 totals 15 residues. V shed 6 bases and J shed 4 bases, with 16 bases lying between them. The V gene's germline CDR1 is MDHEN and CDR2 SYDVKM. The CDR3 region is CASSGGGADGNTIYF. CDR3 DNA sequence: TGTGCCAGCAGCGGAGGGGGGGCGGACGGAAACACCATATATTTT.

This clone was counted ten times or more. This chain's CDR3 is CASSWGQTEAFF. Written as DNA, the CDR3 is TGTGCCAGCAGCTGGGGACAGACTGAAGCTTTCTTT. The chain combines TRBV5-6 with TRBJ1-1; 7 nucleotides line up with TRBD1. V lost 3 bases, J lost 5 bases, and 1 base stayed unmatched. Germline V lookup: CDR1 SGHDT, CDR2 YYEEEE. This CDR3 spans 12 amino acids.

Worth noting for this clone: A read error may produce the germline difference seen at one junction end. The V call is TRBV19, the J call TRBJ2-7, with D hard to call. Germline V gene lookup returns CDR1 LNHDA and CDR2 SQIVND (reference sequence). This CDR3 contains 12 residues. Written as DNA, the CDR3 is TGTGCCACTAGTAATGGTTTCGGCGAGCAGTACTTC. Residues: CATSNGFGEQYF.

The chain employs TRBV5-1 and TRBJ2-7; perhaps TRBD2 as D (5 bases). The V and J ends lost 5 bases and 7 bases respectively, with 16 bases between them. The V gene's germline CDR1 is SGHRS and CDR2 YFSETQ. This CDR3 has 13 residues. CDR3 sequence (DNA): TGCGCCAGCAGTTGGTCCCCCACGGGGGAGCAGTACTTC. Translation: CASSWSPTGEQYF.

V is TRBV6-2 or TRBV6-3 and J is TRBJ2-2; D possibly corresponds to TRBD2 (6 bases). CDR1 and CDR2 from the germline V gene are MNHEY and SVGEGT. Trimming stripped 7 bases from V and 6 bases from J, with 24 bases between. This CDR3 has 17 amino acids. The CDR3 loop is CASIYLISSGRAGELFF. CDR3 bases: TGTGCCAGCATCTATTTAATTAGTAGCGGAAGGGCCGGGGAGCTGTTTTTT.

This clone has just a few counts. The chain combines TRBV12-3 or TRBV12-4 with TRBJ1-2; D remains ambiguous. V was shortened by 9 bases and J by 8 bases, with 16 bases between the two germline ends. The CDR3 totals 12 residues. The CDR3 nucleotides are TGTGCCAGAAGCTTATCACCCGGGGGCTACACCTTC. Its protein is CARSLSPGGYTF.

This clone was observed many times. J is TRBJ2-2 and V is TRBV2; D gene uncertain. CDR1 and CDR2 (germline): SNHLY, FYNNEI. The CDR3 length is 14 residues. The V and J ends lost 1 base and 5 bases respectively, with 8 bases between them. The CDR3 coding sequence is TGTGCCAGCAGTGAAGTTCAGCGTACCGGGGAGCTGTTTTTT. Translated, it gives CASSEVQRTGELFF.

This clone was counted ten times or more. The rearrangement uses TRBV20-1 and TRBJ1-5; perhaps TRBD1 as D (6 bases). Trimming removed 1 base from V and 2 bases from J, with 18 bases in between. Germline V gives CDR1 DFQATT, CDR2 SNEGSKA (reference sequence). CDR3 length: 17 residues. Here the CDR3 reads CSARGPGVVFRNQPQHF. The CDR3 DNA reads TGCAGTGCTAGAGGCCCAGGGGTAGTTTTTCGCAATCAGCCCCAGCATTTT.

The sample holds many counts of this clone. The chain employs TRBV20-1 and TRBJ2-3; TRBD2 aligns across 11 bases. The CDR3 covers 16 residues. V lost 5 bases and J lost 5; bases outside the gene matches: 12. Germline loops: CDR1 DFQATT, CDR2 SNEGSKA (reference sequence). The chain's CDR3 is CSAVGLAGVGRDTQYF. In DNA, the CDR3 is TGCAGTGCTGTTGGACTAGCGGGCGTTGGGAGAGATACGCAGTATTTT.

This clone showed up many times. The rearrangement uses TRBV28 and TRBJ1-5; 7 bases map to TRBD1. CDR3 length equals 14 residues. Germline values: CDR1 MDHEN, CDR2 SYDVKM. Trimming at V came to 8 bases and at J to 3 bases, leaving 7 bases not matched to a gene. The CDR3: CASRGTEVNQPQHF. In DNA, the CDR3 is TGTGCCAGCCGCGGGACAGAGGTCAATCAGCCCCAGCATTTT.

This clone was detected a few times. The rearrangement links TRBV6-4 to TRBJ2-7, with 8 bases aligning to TRBD1. CDR1 is MRHNA and CDR2 is SNTAGT in the germline V gene. The CDR3 spans 15 residues. V lost 0 bases, J lost 10 bases, and 11 bases stayed unmatched. CDR3: CASSDSGRGRRYQYF. In nucleotides, the CDR3 is TGTGCCAGCAGTGACTCTGGCAGGGGGCGTAGGTATCAGTACTTC.

The chain combines TRBV20-1 with TRBJ2-7; D remains ambiguous. In germline, CDR1 is DFQATT, CDR2 SNEGSKA (reference sequence). CDR3 length: 11 residues. The V end lost 6 bases, the J end lost 3 bases, and 9 bases lay between the germline ends. The CDR3 DNA reads TGCAGTGCCCTGCTAAACTACGAGCAGTACTTC. The encoded protein is CSALLNYEQYF.

The genes are TRBV6-1 and TRBJ2-6; no clear D gene. The germline V gene has CDR1 MNHNS and CDR2 SASEGT. This CDR3 contains 17 residues. V dropped 5 bases and J dropped 3 bases, with 17 bases sitting between them. The CDR3: CASSINYQMYGANVLTF. Written as DNA, the CDR3 is TGTGCCAGCAGTATAAACTACCAAATGTATGGGGCCAACGTCCTGACTTTC.

In regard to this clone: The junction differs from germline at one of its ends, possibly a read error. The chain couples TRBV6-2 or TRBV6-3 to TRBJ1-1; the match to TRBD1 covers 9 bases. The CDR3 length is 14 residues. CDR1 is MNHEY and CDR2 is SVGEGT in the germline V gene. DNA for the CDR3: TGTGCCAGCATTTACGACAGGGGGGGTGCTGAAGCTTCCTTT. Protein product: CASIYDRGGAEASF.

The rearrangement links TRBV20-1 to TRBJ1-1, with 9 positions matching TRBD1. This CDR3 has 18 amino acids. Trimming cost V 0 bases and J 0 bases; bases outside gene matches: 11. The germline V gene encodes CDR1 DFQATT and CDR2 SNEGSKA (reference sequence). The CDR3 DNA reads TGCAGTGCTAGAGATGCTTTATTACAGGGGGCGATGAACACTGAAGCTTTCTTT. The encoded protein is CSARDALLQGAMNTEAFF.

This clone was detected only a few times. This chain links TRBV6-1 with TRBJ2-2; 7 bases are a match to TRBD2. Looked up from germline, CDR1 is MNHNS and CDR2 is SASEGT. V lost 2 bases and J lost 6; bases outside the gene matches: 9. The CDR3 length is 16 residues. In nucleotides, the CDR3 is TGTGCCAGCAGTGAACGGCCTAGCGGTACACCCGGGGAGCTGTTTTTT. Protein product: CASSERPSGTPGELFF.